A single sample gave rise to the 10 T cell receptor beta chains below, sequenced in a study of OX40 agonist ivuxolimab in advanced cancers. The assay was immunoSEQ multiplex PCR, and TCRdb's table has in-frame clones only and misses some. This sample has 99,000 or so clones, with around 92% found just once. Sequences were derived from CD4+ or CD8+ T cells sorted from blood, sampled in a trial of the OX40 agonist ivuxolimab. The receptors shown here come from an adult with an advanced solid tumor such as melanoma, head and neck, liver or kidney cancer.

J is TRBJ2-3 and V is TRBV28; D is unclear. This CDR3 is 14 amino acids long. Trimming left V 6 bases short and J 4 bases short, with 14 bases between. Germline V gives CDR1 MDHEN, CDR2 SYDVKM. CDR3 protein: CASSSFGSSDTQYF. DNA of the CDR3: TGTGCCAGCAGCTCCTTTGGGTCATCAGATACGCAGTATTTT.

The chain combines TRBV19 with TRBJ2-4, with unresolved D. The germline V gene encodes CDR1 LNHDA and CDR2 SQIVND (reference sequence). The CDR3 totals 14 residues. V shed 3 bases and J shed 6 bases, with 12 bases lying between them. The CDR3 DNA reads TGTGCCAGTAGTATGTTTAGGACGGTAAACATTCAGTACTTC. Protein: CASSMFRTVNIQYF.

The V and J genes are TRBV5-7 and TRBJ1-3; no definite D call. TRBV5-7 is noted as an ORF with a role that remains uncertain. Trimming pared 4 bases from V and 5 bases from J, leaving 25 bases between. This CDR3 is built from 18 residues. CDR3 protein: CASSPISGVPPERNTIYF. The DNA for the CDR3 is TGTGCCAGCAGCCCAATCTCCGGGGTACCCCCTGAGAGAAACACCATATATTTT.

The J gene is TRBJ2-1, the V gene TRBV4-3, with D possibly being TRBD2 (5 bases). Germline V lookup: CDR1 LGHNA, CDR2 YSLEER. Trimming cost V 0 bases and J 4 bases, with 10 bases left between them. The CDR3 loop spans 15 amino acids. The CDR3 reads CASSQDGGRYNEQFF. In DNA form, the CDR3 reads TGCGCCAGCAGCCAAGATGGCGGGCGGTACAATGAGCAGTTCTTC.

The chain has TRBV5-1 and TRBJ2-3; D unresolved. The CDR3 spans 16 residues. Looked up from germline, CDR1 is SGHRS and CDR2 is YFSETQ. V shed 0 bases and J shed 2 bases, with 13 bases lying between them. DNA of the CDR3: TGCGCCAGCAGCTTGGTGCCCGGGTTACTCACAGATACGCAGTATTTT. Its protein is CASSLVPGLLTDTQYF.

V usage is TRBV27 and J usage is TRBJ2-3, with D perhaps assigned TRBD1 or TRBD2 (5 bases each). V was cut by 5 bases and J by 0 bases, with 18 bases left in between. The CDR3 is made up of 17 amino acids. Germline CDR1 MNHEY, CDR2 SMNVEV (reference sequence). The CDR3 loop reads CASSMPGTIGSTDTQYF. CDR3 sequence (DNA): TGTGCCAGCAGTATGCCCGGGACGATAGGGAGCACAGATACGCAGTATTTT.

The chain combines TRBV7-9 with TRBJ1-1; unclear D gene. V gave up 1 base and J gave up 1 base, with 13 bases separating them. This CDR3 has 16 amino acids. The germline gives CDR1 SEHNR, CDR2 FQNEAQ (reference sequence). CDR3 nucleotide sequence: TGTGCCAGCAGCTTAGAAAAAGGGAATCCGAACACTGAAGCTTTCTTT. Amino acids: CASSLEKGNPNTEAFF.

This rearrangement joins TRBV7-3 to TRBJ2-4; 7 positions match TRBD1. V trimming: 5 bases; J trimming: 8 bases; junction bases outside the gene matches: 9. This CDR3 has 14 residues. Germline V gives CDR1 SGHTA, CDR2 FQGTGA. The CDR3: CASSTHGQEHIQYF. CDR3 nucleotide sequence: TGTGCCAGCAGCACACACGGACAGGAACACATTCAGTACTTC.

The rearrangement uses TRBV7-6 and TRBJ2-1; 9 positions match TRBD1. Trimming at V came to 2 bases and at J to 5 bases, leaving 4 bases not matched to a gene. The CDR3 has 15 amino acids. CDR1 is SGHVS and CDR2 is FNYEAQ in the germline V gene. The CDR3 spells CASSLLQGANNEQFF. The CDR3, as DNA: TGTGCCAGCAGCTTACTACAGGGGGCAAACAATGAGCAGTTCTTC.

The chain carries TRBV19 and TRBJ2-6, with TRBD1 matching 9 bases. This CDR3 comprises 18 residues. V shed 2 bases and J 0 bases; nucleotides not matched to a gene: 5. CDR1 is LNHDA and CDR2 is SQIVND in the germline V gene (reference sequence). CDR3 protein: CASSISGTGSSGANVLTF. The CDR3, as DNA: TGTGCCAGTAGTATATCCGGGACAGGGAGCTCTGGGGCCAACGTCCTGACTTTC.